This T cell receptor beta chain was profiled in a study of OX40 agonist ivuxolimab in advanced cancers. Turning to the study itself: Dose-escalation patients were diagnosed with hepatocellular carcinoma, melanoma, renal cell cancer or head and neck cancer.

Sequenced by immunoSEQ multiplex PCR; TCRdb stores in-frame clones only, minus some. The sample contains 20,000 to 30,000 clones, around 86% of which appear only once. This CDR3 is 15 amino acids long. Deletions cut 1 base from V and 5 bases from J, with 18 bases between. CDR1 and CDR2 from the germline V gene are GTSNPN and SVGIG (reference sequence). Blood samples were obtained at baseline, cycle 4 day 1, and cycle 7 day 1. Source: CD4+ or CD8+ T cells sorted from blood, taken in a trial of the OX40 agonist ivuxolimab. The clonotype originates from an adult with an advanced solid tumor such as melanoma, head and neck, liver or kidney cancer. V and J are TRBV30 and TRBJ2-7, with D possibly being TRBD1 (7 bases). The CDR3 is CAWSAEQGTVDEQYF. For the CDR3, the DNA is TGTGCCTGGAGTGCGGAACAGGGGACTGTCGACGAGCAGTACTTC.